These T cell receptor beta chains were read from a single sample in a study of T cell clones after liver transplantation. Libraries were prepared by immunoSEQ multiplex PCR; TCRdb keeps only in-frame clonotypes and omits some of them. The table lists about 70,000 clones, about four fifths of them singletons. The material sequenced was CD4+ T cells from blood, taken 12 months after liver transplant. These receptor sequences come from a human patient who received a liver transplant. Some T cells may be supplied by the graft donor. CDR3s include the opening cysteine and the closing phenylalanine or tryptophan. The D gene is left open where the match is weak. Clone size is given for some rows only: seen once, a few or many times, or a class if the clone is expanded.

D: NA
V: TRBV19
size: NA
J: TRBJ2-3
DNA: TGTGCCAGCCAAGGCAAAGGACGGAGCACAGATACGCAGTATTTT
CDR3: CASQGKGRSTDTQYF

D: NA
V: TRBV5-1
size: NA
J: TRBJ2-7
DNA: TGCGCCAGCAGCCCCGGACATGGTCGGGACGAGCAGTACTTC
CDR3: CASSPGHGRDEQYF

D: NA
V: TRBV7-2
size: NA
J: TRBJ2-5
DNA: TGTGCCAGCAGCGCCGGACAGCAAGAGACCCAGTACTTC
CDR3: CASSAGQQETQYF

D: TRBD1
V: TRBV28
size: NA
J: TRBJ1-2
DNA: TGTGCCAGCAGACCTCCGGGACAGGGAGTTTACTATGGCTACACCTTC
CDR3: CASRPPGQGVYYGYTF

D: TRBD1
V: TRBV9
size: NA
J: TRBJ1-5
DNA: TGTGCCAGCTCTCGGACAGGGGAGTTTGGTCAGCCCCAGCATTTT
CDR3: CASSRTGEFGQPQHF

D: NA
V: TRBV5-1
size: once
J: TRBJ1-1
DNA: TGCGCCAGCAGCTTCCAGGGATCAGGAGGCACTGAAGCTTTCTTT
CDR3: CASSFQGSGGTEAFF

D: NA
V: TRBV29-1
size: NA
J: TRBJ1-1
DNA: TGCAGCGTTGGTACAGGCTGGAACACTGAAGCTTTCTTT
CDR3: CSVGTGWNTEAFF

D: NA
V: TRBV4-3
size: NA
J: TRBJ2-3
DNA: TGCGCCAGCAGCCAAGAACCGGGGAGAGGTTTTAATACGCAGTATTTT
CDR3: CASSQEPGRGFNTQYF

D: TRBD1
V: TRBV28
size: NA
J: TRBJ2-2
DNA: TGTGCCAGCAGTTTCGGTCAGGGGGCGCGCACCGGGGAGCTGTTTTTT
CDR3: CASSFGQGARTGELFF

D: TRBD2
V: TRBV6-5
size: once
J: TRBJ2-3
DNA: TGTGCCAGCAGTTACTCTCTAGCGGGAGGAAGAGATACGCAGTATTTT
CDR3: CASSYSLAGGRDTQYF

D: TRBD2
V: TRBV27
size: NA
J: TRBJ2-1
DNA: TGTGCCAGCAGATTCCCTAGCGGGAGTACGACCTACAATGAGCAGTTCTTC
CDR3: CASRFPSGSTTYNEQFF

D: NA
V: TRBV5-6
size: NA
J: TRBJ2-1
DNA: TGTGCCAGCAGCCTTTGGGATGAGCAGTTCTTC
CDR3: CASSLWDEQFF

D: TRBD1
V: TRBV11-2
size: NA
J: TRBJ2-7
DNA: TGTGCCAGCAGCCTCAAGTCCACAGGGGGCAGCTACGAGCAGTACTTC
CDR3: CASSLKSTGGSYEQYF

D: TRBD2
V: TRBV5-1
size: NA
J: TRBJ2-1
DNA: TGCGCCAGCAACCAACTAGCGGGAGGAGGGTACAATGAGCAGTTCTTC
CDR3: CASNQLAGGGYNEQFF

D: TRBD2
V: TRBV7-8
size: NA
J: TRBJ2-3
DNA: TGTGCCAGCAGCTTAGAAGGGGTGTGGCTAGCGGGAATCCCAGATACGCAGTATTTT
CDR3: CASSLEGVWLAGIPDTQYF

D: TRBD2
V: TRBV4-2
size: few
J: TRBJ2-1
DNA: TGTGCCAGCAGCCAAGGGCTAGCGGGAGCCAATGAGCAGTTCTTC
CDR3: CASSQGLAGANEQFF

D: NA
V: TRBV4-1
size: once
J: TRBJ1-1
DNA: TGCGCCAGCAGAATGACGGGGATGAACACTGAAGCTTTCTTT
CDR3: CASRMTGMNTEAFF

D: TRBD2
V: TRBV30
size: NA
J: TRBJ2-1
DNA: TGTGCCTGGAGTGTACTTACCGGACTAGCGGGAGCCCCGTACAATGAGCAGTTCTTC
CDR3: CAWSVLTGLAGAPYNEQFF

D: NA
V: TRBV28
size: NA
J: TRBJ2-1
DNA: TGTGCCAGCAGTTTTGTACTAGGGGGCAATGAGCAGTTCTTC
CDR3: CASSFVLGGNEQFF

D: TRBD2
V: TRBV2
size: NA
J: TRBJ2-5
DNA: TGTGCCAGCATAGAGAGGTCTAGCGGGACATACCAAGAGACCCAGTACTTC
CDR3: CASIERSSGTYQETQYF

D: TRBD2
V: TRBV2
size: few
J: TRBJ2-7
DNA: TGTGCCACCAGGACTAGCGGGAGGGACGAGCAGTACTTC
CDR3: CATRTSGRDEQYF

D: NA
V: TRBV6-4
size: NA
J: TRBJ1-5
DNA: TGTGCCAGCAGTGACCCTACGCGCGGCAATCAGCCCCAGCATTTT
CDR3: CASSDPTRGNQPQHF

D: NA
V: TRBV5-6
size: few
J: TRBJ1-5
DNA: TGTGCCAGCACCGAGAGGGGCAATCAGCCCCAGCATTTT
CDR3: CASTERGNQPQHF

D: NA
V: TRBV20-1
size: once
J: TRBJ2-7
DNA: TGCAGTGTCTCACAGGACGAGCAGTACTTC
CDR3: CSVSQDEQYF

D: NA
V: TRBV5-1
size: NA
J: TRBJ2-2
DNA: TGCGCCAGCAGCGCGACAGCCTCAATCTCGAACACCGGGGAGCTGTTTTTT
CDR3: CASSATASISNTGELFF

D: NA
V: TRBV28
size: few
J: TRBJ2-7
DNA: TGTGCCAGCAGTTTATCGGGACAAGGCTACGAGCAGTACTTC
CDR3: CASSLSGQGYEQYF

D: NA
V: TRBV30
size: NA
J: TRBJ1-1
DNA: TGTGCCTGGAGTGTCGGTGGGAACACTGAAGCTTTCTTT
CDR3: CAWSVGGNTEAFF

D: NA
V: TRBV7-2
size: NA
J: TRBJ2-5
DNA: TGTGCCAGCAGCTTAGTTCTGACCATCGGGGGCCCAGAGACCCAGTACTTC
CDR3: CASSLVLTIGGPETQYF

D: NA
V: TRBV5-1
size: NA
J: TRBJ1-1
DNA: TGCGCCAGCAGCCGGTGGCAGCAAGGTTTGAACACTGAAGCTTTCTTT
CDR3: CASSRWQQGLNTEAFF

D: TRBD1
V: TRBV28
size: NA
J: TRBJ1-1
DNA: TGTGCCAGCCGGTTCGGGGGGTCAGGGGGCGCGTGGATAGGGGAAGCTTTCTTT
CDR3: CASRFGGSGGAWIGEAFF

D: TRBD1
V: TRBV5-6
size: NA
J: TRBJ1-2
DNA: TGTGCCAGCAGCTTTTTCACCGGGACAGACTATGGCTACACCTTC
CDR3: CASSFFTGTDYGYTF

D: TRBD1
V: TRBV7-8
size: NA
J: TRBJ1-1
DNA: TGTGCCAGCAGCTTCTCGTACAGGGGGGGAACTGAAGCTTTCTTT
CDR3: CASSFSYRGGTEAFF

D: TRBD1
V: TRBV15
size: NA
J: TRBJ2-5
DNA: TGTGCCACCAGCAGACACAGGGGCGCCCTCCAAGAGACCCAGTACTTC
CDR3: CATSRHRGALQETQYF

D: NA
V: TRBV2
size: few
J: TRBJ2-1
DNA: TGTGCCAGCAGTGGGGATAGCAGGGAGCAGTTCTTC
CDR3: CASSGDSREQFF

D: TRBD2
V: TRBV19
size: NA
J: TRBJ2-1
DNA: TGTGCCAGTAGTACAGGACTAGCGTCCTCCTACAATGAGCAGTTCTTC
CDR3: CASSTGLASSYNEQFF

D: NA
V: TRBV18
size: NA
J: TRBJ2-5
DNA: TGTGCCAGCTCACCACAAGTGGGGGAGACCCAGTACTTC
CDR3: CASSPQVGETQYF

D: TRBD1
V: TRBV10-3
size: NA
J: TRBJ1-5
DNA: TGTGCCATCAGCAGACAGGGTCAGCCCCAGCATTTT
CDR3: CAISRQGQPQHF